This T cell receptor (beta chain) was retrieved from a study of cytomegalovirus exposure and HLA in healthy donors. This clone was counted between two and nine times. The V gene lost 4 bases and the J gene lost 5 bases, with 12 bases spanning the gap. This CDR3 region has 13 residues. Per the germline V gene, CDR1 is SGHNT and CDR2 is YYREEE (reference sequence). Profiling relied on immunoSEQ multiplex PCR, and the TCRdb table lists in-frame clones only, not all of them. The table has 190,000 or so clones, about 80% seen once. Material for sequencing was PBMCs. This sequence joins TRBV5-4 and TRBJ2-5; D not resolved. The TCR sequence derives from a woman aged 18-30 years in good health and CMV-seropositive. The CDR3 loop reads CASSLLPGETQYF. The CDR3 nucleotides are TGTGCCAGCAGCCTCCTTCCCGGGGAGACCCAGTACTTC.